This T cell receptor beta chain stems from a study of CD8 T cells in Susac syndrome. The germline V and J ends were trimmed by 2 bases and 5 bases, with 12 bases remaining between them. The CDR3 covers 14 residues. Sequencing of TCR beta was undertaken in CD8+ and CD4+ T cells derived from blood. Random hexamers primed reverse transcription of about 0.45 to 1 ug RNA. TCRdb fed the immunoSEQ multiplex PCR reads into MiXCR, producing one record per CDR3 protein. The data show about 180,000 distinct CDR3 sequences, with roughly 94% seen just once and over 0.095% held by the top ten. The chain combines TRBV12-3 or TRBV12-4 with TRBJ2-5; D gene ambiguous. The source of this sequence is a human donor with Susac syndrome. The sequencing sample was made of CD4+ T cells from PBMCs. The CDR3 reads CASSLYSLGETQYF. DNA of the CDR3: TGTGCCAGCAGTTTATACAGCCTGGGGGAGACCCAGTACTTC.